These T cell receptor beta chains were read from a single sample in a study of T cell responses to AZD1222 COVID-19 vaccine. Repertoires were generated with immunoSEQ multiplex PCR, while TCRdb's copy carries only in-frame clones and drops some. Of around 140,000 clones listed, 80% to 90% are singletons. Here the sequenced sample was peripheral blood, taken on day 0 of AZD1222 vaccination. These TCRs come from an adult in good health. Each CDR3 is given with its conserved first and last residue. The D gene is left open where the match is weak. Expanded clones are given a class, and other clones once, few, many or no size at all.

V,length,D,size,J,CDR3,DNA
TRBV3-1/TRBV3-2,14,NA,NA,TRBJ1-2,CASSQGTAAYGYTF,TGTGCCAGCAGCCAAGGTACAGCAGCCTATGGCTACACCTTC
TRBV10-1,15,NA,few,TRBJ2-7,CASSEGAATKEQQYF,TGCGCCAGCAGTGAAGGGGCTGCAACGAAAGAACAGCAGTACTTC
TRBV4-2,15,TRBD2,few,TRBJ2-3,CASSLTSGTGDTQYF,TGTGCCAGCAGCCTGACTAGCGGGACGGGAGATACGCAGTATTTT
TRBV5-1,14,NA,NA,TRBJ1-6,CASSLEVLNSPLHF,TGCGCCAGCAGCTTGGAAGTCCTTAATTCACCCCTCCACTTT
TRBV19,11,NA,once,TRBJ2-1,CASRVGNEQFF,TGTGCCAGTAGGGTTGGGAATGAGCAGTTCTTC
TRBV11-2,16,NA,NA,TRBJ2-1,CASSPTDGTSYNEQFF,TGTGCCAGCAGCCCAACTGACGGGACCTCCTACAATGAGCAGTTCTTC
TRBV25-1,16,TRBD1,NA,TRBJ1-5,CASSESGTGGNQPQHF,TGTGCCAGCAGTGAGTCCGGGACAGGGGGCAATCAGCCCCAGCATTTT
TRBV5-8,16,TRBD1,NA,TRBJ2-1,CASSSGTGGAYNEQFF,TGTGCCAGCAGCTCCGGGACAGGGGGCGCTTACAATGAGCAGTTCTTC
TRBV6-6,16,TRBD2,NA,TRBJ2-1,CASSYSTVAGAGEQFF,TGTGCCAGCAGTTACTCCACCGTAGCGGGAGCAGGGGAGCAGTTCTTC
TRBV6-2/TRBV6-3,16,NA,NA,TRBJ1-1,CASSYSDQGGRLEAFF,TGTGCCAGCAGTTACTCCGACCAGGGCGGGCGTCTTGAAGCTTTCTTT
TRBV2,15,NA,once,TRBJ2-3,CASSETGPLTDTQYF,TGTGCCAGCAGTGAAACGGGGCCCCTCACAGATACGCAGTATTTT
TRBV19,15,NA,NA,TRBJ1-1,CASSIRTSLGTEAFF,TGTGCCAGTAGTATTCGGACCTCGCTCGGGACTGAAGCTTTCTTT
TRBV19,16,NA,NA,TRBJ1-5,CASSIDLSASNQPQHF,TGTGCCAGTAGTATAGATCTATCGGCCAGCAATCAGCCCCAGCATTTT
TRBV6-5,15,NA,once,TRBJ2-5,CASSYGLLTAETQYF,TGTGCCAGCAGTTACGGACTCTTGACAGCGGAGACCCAGTACTTC
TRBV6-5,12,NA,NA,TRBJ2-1,CASIRSYNEQFF,TGTGCCAGCATCAGAAGCTACAATGAGCAGTTCTTC
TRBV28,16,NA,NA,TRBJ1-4,CASSLIAGATNEKLFF,TGTGCCAGCAGTTTAATTGCAGGTGCAACTAATGAAAAACTGTTTTTT
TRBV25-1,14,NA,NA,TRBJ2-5,CASSDGAARETQYF,TGTGCCAGCAGTGATGGGGCAGCTAGAGAGACCCAGTACTTC
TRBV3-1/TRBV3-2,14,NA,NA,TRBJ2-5,CASSQVLNQETQYF,TGTGCCAGCAGCCAAGTACTCAACCAAGAGACCCAGTACTTC
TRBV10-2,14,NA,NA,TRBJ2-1,CATRWSGAYNEQFF,TGCGCCACCCGTTGGAGCGGAGCATACAATGAGCAGTTCTTC
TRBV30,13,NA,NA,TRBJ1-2,CAWSVLKLGRGGF,TGTGCCTGGAGTGTATTAAAATTAGGGAGGGGAGGCTTC
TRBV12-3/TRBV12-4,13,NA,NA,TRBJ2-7,CASSGDSSYEQYF,TGTGCCAGCAGTGGTGACAGTTCCTACGAGCAGTACTTC
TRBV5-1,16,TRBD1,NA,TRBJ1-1,CASSPQGAGRGDEAFF,TGCGCCAGCAGCCCCCAGGGGGCCGGGCGAGGGGATGAAGCTTTCTTT
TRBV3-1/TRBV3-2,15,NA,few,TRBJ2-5,CASSQEASSSETQYF,TGTGCCAGCAGCCAAGAAGCGTCTAGCAGCGAGACCCAGTACTTC
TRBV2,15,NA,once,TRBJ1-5,CASSEGGAPNQPQHF,TGTGCCAGCAGTGAAGGGGGGGCTCCTAATCAGCCCCAGCATTTT
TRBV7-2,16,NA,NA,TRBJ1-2,CASSLALGPPAYGYTF,TGTGCCAGCAGCTTAGCGCTCGGACCACCGGCCTATGGCTACACCTTC
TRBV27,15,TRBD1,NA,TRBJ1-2,CASSGGDRANYGYTF,TGTGCCAGCAGTGGGGGGGACAGGGCAAACTATGGCTACACCTTC
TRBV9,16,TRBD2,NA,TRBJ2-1,CASSGVAGRSYNEQFF,TGTGCCAGCAGCGGCGTAGCGGGCCGCTCCTACAATGAGCAGTTCTTC
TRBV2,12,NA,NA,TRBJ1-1,CASSGDNTEAFF,TGTGCCAGCAGTGGTGATAACACTGAAGCTTTCTTT
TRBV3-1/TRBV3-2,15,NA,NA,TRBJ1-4,CASSQSWGAGEKLFF,TGTGCCAGCAGCCAATCTTGGGGGGCGGGTGAAAAACTGTTTTTT
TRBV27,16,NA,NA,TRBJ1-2,CASRPSDGSTGYGYTF,TGTGCCAGCAGGCCCTCTGACGGGTCAACAGGGTATGGCTACACCTTC
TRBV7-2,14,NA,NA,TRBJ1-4,CASSFTGWSEKLFF,TGTGCCAGCAGCTTCACAGGGTGGAGTGAAAAACTGTTTTTT
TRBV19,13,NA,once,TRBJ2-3,CASTSVVTDTQYF,TGTGCCAGTACGAGCGTCGTCACAGATACGCAGTATTTT
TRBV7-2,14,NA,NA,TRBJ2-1,CASSFRPQYNEQFF,TGTGCCAGCAGCTTCAGGCCGCAATACAATGAGCAGTTCTTC
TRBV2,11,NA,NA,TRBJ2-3,CASTFGDTQYF,TGTGCCAGTACCTTTGGAGATACGCAGTATTTT
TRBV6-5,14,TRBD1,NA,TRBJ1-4,CASSRDSLNEKLFF,TGTGCCAGCAGTCGGGACAGCCTAAATGAAAAACTGTTTTTT
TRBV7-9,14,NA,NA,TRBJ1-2,CASSLASSNYGYTF,TGTGCCAGCAGCTTGGCATCGTCTAACTATGGCTACACCTTC
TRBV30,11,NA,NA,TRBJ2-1,CAWRAHNEQFF,TGTGCCTGGAGGGCTCATAATGAGCAGTTCTTC
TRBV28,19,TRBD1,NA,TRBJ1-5,CASSRKTTGTGIFNQPQHF,TGTGCCAGCAGCCGGAAAACGACCGGGACAGGGATTTTCAATCAGCCCCAGCATTTT
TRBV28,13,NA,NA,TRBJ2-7,CASSQGGPDEQYF,TGTGCCAGCAGCCAGGGGGGGCCGGACGAGCAGTACTTC
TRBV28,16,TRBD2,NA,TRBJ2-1,CASSVGGTSGKGEQFF,TGTGCCAGCAGCGTTGGCGGGACTAGCGGGAAGGGTGAGCAGTTCTTC
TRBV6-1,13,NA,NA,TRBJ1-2,CASSEAGAVGYTF,TGTGCCAGCAGTGAAGCCGGGGCCGTTGGCTACACCTTC
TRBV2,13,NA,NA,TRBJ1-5,CASNRDSNQPQHF,TGTGCCAGCAACAGGGATAGCAATCAGCCCCAGCATTTT
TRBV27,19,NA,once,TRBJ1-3,CASSLFLQGLQTSGNTIYF,TGTGCCAGCAGTTTATTCCTTCAGGGCCTCCAAACTTCTGGAAACACCATATATTTT
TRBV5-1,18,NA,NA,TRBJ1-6,CASSALPGTPEWNSPLHF,TGCGCCAGCAGCGCCCTACCCGGGACTCCGGAATGGAATTCACCCCTCCACTTT
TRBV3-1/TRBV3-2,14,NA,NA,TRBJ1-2,CASSFYLADYGYTF,TGTGCCAGCAGCTTTTACTTGGCTGACTATGGCTACACCTTC
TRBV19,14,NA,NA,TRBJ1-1,CASSRPGRRSEAFF,TGTGCCAGTAGTAGACCGGGGCGAAGAAGTGAAGCTTTCTTT
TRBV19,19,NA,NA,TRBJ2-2,CASSIDVGFPKSNTGELFF,TGTGCCAGTAGTATAGATGTGGGGTTTCCGAAATCGAACACCGGGGAGCTGTTTTTT
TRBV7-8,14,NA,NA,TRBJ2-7,CASSQQGRLGEQYF,TGTGCCAGCAGCCAACAGGGACGCCTGGGGGAGCAGTACTTC
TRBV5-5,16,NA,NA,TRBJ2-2,CASSLTVSFNTGELFF,TGTGCCAGCAGTTTAACGGTCAGTTTTAACACCGGGGAGCTGTTTTTT
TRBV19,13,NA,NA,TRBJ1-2,CASSVAIRSGYTF,TGTGCCAGTAGTGTGGCTATTAGGAGCGGCTACACCTTC
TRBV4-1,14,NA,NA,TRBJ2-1,CASSQEGPGYEQFF,TGCGCCAGCAGCCAAGAGGGACCTGGGTATGAGCAGTTCTTC
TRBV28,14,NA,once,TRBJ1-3,CASTYRHSGNTIYF,TGTGCCAGCACCTACAGGCACTCTGGAAACACCATATATTTT
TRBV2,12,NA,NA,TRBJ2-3,CASTQGTDTQYF,TGTGCCAGCACCCAGGGAACAGATACGCAGTATTTT
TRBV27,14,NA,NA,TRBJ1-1,CASSSDSMNTEAFF,TGTGCCAGCAGCTCGGACAGTATGAACACTGAAGCTTTCTTT
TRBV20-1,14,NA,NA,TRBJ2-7,CSASMDGFDGEQYF,TGCAGTGCTAGTATGGACGGGTTTGATGGCGAGCAGTACTTC
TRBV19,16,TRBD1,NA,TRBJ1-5,CASSIFGARGHQPQHF,TGTGCCAGTAGTATTTTTGGTGCGAGGGGGCATCAGCCCCAGCATTTT
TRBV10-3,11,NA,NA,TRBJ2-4,CAISESGIQYF,TGTGCCATCAGTGAGTCTGGCATTCAGTACTTC
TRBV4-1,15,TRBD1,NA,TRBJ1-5,CASSQDQGGFQPQHF,TGCGCCAGCAGCCAAGATCAGGGGGGGTTTCAGCCCCAGCATTTT
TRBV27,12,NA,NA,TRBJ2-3,CASSAHTDTQYF,TGTGCCAGCAGTGCGCACACAGATACGCAGTATTTT
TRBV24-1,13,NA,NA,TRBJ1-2,CATSDEGGYGYTF,TGTGCCACCAGTGATGAAGGGGGCTATGGCTACACCTTC